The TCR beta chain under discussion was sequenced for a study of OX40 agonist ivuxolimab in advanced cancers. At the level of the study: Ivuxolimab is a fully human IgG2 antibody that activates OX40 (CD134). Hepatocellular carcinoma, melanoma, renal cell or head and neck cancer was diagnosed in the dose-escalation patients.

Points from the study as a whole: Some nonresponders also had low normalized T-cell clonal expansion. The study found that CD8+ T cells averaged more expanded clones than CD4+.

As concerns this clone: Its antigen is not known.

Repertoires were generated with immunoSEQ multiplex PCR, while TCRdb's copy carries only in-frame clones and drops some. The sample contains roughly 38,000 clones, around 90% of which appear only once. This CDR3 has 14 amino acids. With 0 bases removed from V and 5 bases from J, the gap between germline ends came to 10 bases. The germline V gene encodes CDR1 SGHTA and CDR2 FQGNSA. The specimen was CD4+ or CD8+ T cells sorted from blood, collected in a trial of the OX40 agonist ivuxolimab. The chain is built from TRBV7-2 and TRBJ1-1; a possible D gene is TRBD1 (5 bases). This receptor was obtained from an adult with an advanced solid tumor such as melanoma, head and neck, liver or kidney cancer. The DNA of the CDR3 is TGTGCCAGCAGCTTAGCGCTTAGGGGAACTGAAGCTTTCTTT. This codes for CASSLALRGTEAFF.